The text below deals with one T cell receptor (beta chain). The antigen is undetermined. The data were produced by immunoSEQ multiplex PCR, yet TCRdb's version contains in-frame clones alone and is incomplete. The table shows roughly 34,000 clones, with more than 90% occurring only once. CDR3 size: 12 residues. CDR1 is MNHNS and CDR2 is SASEGT in the germline V gene. Trimming left V 6 bases short and J 3 bases short, with 8 bases between. This sample was included in a study of neoadjuvant nivolumab and ipilimumab in lung cancer. Overall study findings and caveats: Resected-tumor TCR richness correlated positively with pretherapy blood richness.

The TCR originated in an adult with non-small cell lung cancer. The chain carries TRBV6-1 and TRBJ1-1; D call uncertain. Source: peripheral blood, taken after neoadjuvant nivolumab, alone or with ipilimumab, at or shortly before surgery. The CDR3 DNA reads TGTGCCAGCAGCCCCATGGACACTGAAGCTTTCTTT. It specifies CASSPMDTEAFF.